This TCR beta chain was captured by sequencing in a study of cytomegalovirus exposure and HLA in healthy donors (dated by TCRdb to the late 2010s). For context, the study as a whole: In an earlier analysis of 587 of the donors, about 260 Gb of sequence data and 90 million to 130 million unique TCR beta sequences from roughly 180 million T cells were reported. An early release covering approximately 600 HLA-typed donors comprised approximately 300 gigabases of sequencing data and around 80 million unique TCR sequences. Of the approximately 370 genotyped donors, 81% were placed in the genetic ancestry cluster associated with self-reported Caucasian donors. The aim of the study was to test whether cataloging public T cell receptors could identify signatures of past pathogen exposure. The study used immunosequencing to profile the T cell repertoires of approximately 650 subjects and linked those repertoires to cytomegalovirus serostatus. Along with the approximately 700-subject first cohort, a separate validation cohort of about 110 different subjects was used. The study combined high-throughput TCR immunosequencing, statistical association of individual TCRs with disease status, and machine learning to predict cytomegalovirus infection status. In a later analysis, previously published TCR beta repertoires from roughly 710 donors were re-analyzed and high-resolution HLA genotyping was added so that TCR occurrence patterns could be studied. Rather than using new phenotypic data, the later analysis identified candidate immune exposures from TCR beta sequences and from how often those sequences occurred across donors. An earlier analysis of 587 of the donors used high-throughput TCR beta sequencing to judge whether each TCR beta V gene segment behaved as functional or pseudogenic. Alongside the repertoire data, information on donor age, sex, ethnicity and CMV serostatus was compiled. A later genetic analysis used genome-wide SNP genotypes for about 65% of the 666 donors, treating that subset as a discovery cohort. All discovery cohort repertoires had been generated on a single sequencing platform. Both class I and class II loci were covered by HLA typing, at four-digit resolution. Typing coverage differed by locus: A, B, C, DRB1 and DQB1 were typed in roughly 620-630 donors, DQA1 in 500 to 550, DPA1 in 600 to 610, and DPB1 in around 440. Because of strong linkage in the cohort, roughly five DR-DQ haplotypes were treated as single units for association and clustering. Among some 400 genotyped donors of the cohort, an average of around 240,000 unique TCR beta nucleotide sequences were sequenced per donor, roughly 20% of them non-productive. What the work shows at the level of the full study, not this receptor alone: In a later analysis, most CMV-associated TCR beta chains were found to appear HLA-restricted, with HLA associations seemingly driven largely by CMV exposure. Because counts were too low, 15 or so rarely observed V segments, including chromosome 9 orphons, were excluded from the earlier analysis of roughly 580 of the donors. Roughly uniform sequencing depth across donors was assumed in presence/absence analyses, although this assumption may not hold. A later genetic analysis associated a missense DCLRE1C variant with V-gene and J-gene trimming of TCR beta chains, and an independent cohort replicated the association. Most TCR sequences were observed very rarely across donors, whereas some public TCRs were present in many individuals. A later genetic analysis reported fewer N-insertions in productive TCRs among donors in an Asian-associated ancestry cluster than the roughly 640-donor mean. The classifier was reported to diagnose cytomegalovirus status with high specificity and sensitivity in both the original cohort and the validation cohort. According to a later analysis, parvovirus B19, influenza, CMV and Epstein-Barr virus appeared linked to several top co-occurrence clusters. A total of roughly 160 TCR beta chains were listed by the study as associated with cytomegalovirus. This cohort had only TCR beta chains sequenced, and the lack of alpha or paired-chain data limited which features could be detected. Immune exposure information for the cohort was limited to CMV serostatus. It was suggested by the authors that the approach could potentially be generalized to other disease states and immunological phenotypes. A further reported finding was that TCR beta sequences accurately predicted the HLA-A and HLA-B alleles for most subjects in the first cohort. In vitro tests confirmed that a few of the cytomegalovirus-associated TCR beta chains recognize cytomegalovirus antigens. In a later analysis, HLA-associated TCR beta chains were found to be more clonally expanded and to have lower generation probabilities than equally common non-associated chains. Some IMGT-functional V segments, including TRBV6-2 and TRBV6-3, could not be distinguished by the 87-base-pair reads and were therefore excluded. When HLA alleles, especially DR and DQ, strongly co-occurred, TCR associations were difficult to assign to individual alleles. A later analysis associated about 18,000 TCR beta sequences with specific HLA alleles at a false discovery rate of 0.05. According to a later analysis, TCR association rates differed among HLA loci, with DRB1 alleles showing the most associated TCRs and HLA-C alleles showing the fewest. Because some donors lacked HLA typing at each locus, the association tests relied only on the typed subset. In an earlier analysis of around 600 of the donors, most TCR beta V segments were observed in productive rearrangements about 90% or about 30% of the time, broadly matching IMGT annotations. A group of highly shared sequence variants was considered likely to be a technical artifact of the sequencing pipeline. Correlated functional status among segregating V segments might reflect linkage disequilibrium, but an unknown experimental factor could not be ruled out.

CDR1 and CDR2, looked up from the germline V gene, are MGHDK and SYGVNS. Spanning cysteine to phenylalanine, the CDR3 consists of 16 amino acids. Just CDR3 DNA is preserved here, 48 bases in frame from base 1. V is trimmed back by 6 bases and J by 6 bases, and the junction contains 15 bases that no gene match accounts for. The library was produced with the immunoSEQ multiplex PCR assay. For the multiplex PCR, a mixture combining 60 forward primers for TCR Vbeta segments and 13 reverse primers for TCR Jbeta segments was used. The CDR3 region of rearranged TCR beta genes was amplified from genomic DNA with a multiplex PCR assay. The Illumina HiSeq System was used to sequence the amplified TCR beta libraries as 87-base-pair reads. Per the authors' processing: Across the 500 to 750 repertoires, a later analysis counted tens of millions of unique TCR beta chains, approximately 10 million of which were shared by at least two donors. Raw reads were error-corrected and collapsed into unique sequences by a nearest-neighbor algorithm in which closely related sequences were merged to remove PCR and sequencing errors. Alignment of CDR3 sequences to IMGT reference sequences was used to assign V, D and J gene segments. For a sequence to be retained, a match of at least six nucleotides was required to both a V gene segment and a J gene segment. Rearrangements were classified as productive when the CDR3 lacked stop codons and remained in frame with V and J, and all other rearrangements were classified as non-productive. CDR3 was defined by IMGT convention, running from the second conserved V-encoded cysteine to the conserved J-encoded phenylalanine. The earlier analysis of approximately 590 of the donors excluded any sequence lacking an unambiguous match to a single V gene segment. An earlier analysis of approximately 590 of the donors classified V segments as functional when productive rearrangements were above 56.7% and as segregating when the standard deviation between donors was above 5%. To diagnose cytomegalovirus status from the catalog of TCR beta chain sequences, a statistical classification framework was built. A later analysis assigned V and J genes by comparing TCR nucleotide sequences with IMGT/GENE-DB human TR gene sequences. Using the TCRdist pipeline, a later analysis assigned CDR3 sequences along with most-parsimonious VDJ recombination scenarios. In a later analysis, each TCR beta chain was defined by its CDR3 amino acid sequence together with its V-gene family, and reads lacking a unique V-gene family were excluded. To address suspected cross-contamination and a sequencing artifact, a later analysis removed roughly 580 highly shared, low-generation-probability nucleotide sequences. In a later analysis, a clonal expansion index was calculated for each public chain from normalized within-repertoire ranks of inferred template counts. Generation probabilities in a later analysis came from a VDJ recombination model fitted to out-of-frame rearrangements, and those results were checked against IGoR. Hypergeometric tests were used in a later analysis to score TCR-TCR, TCR-HLA and TCR-CMV co-occurrence, with a repertoire-size bias correction applied to the TCR pairs. In a later analysis, false discovery rates were estimated by permuting HLA or CMV assignments 20 times. In a later analysis, co-occurring TCRs were grouped with DBSCAN, and TCRdist sequence similarity was added when clustering was performed within HLA-allele-positive subsets. For co-occurrence clustering, repertoires with fewer than 30,000 or more than 120,000 public chains were excluded, along with a handful of repertoires with anomalous nucleotide sharing. TCRdb provides this immuneACCESS table in a form limited to in-frame rearrangements. Some clones are lacking; in checked studies, under half of them reflect an unresolved V gene, and why the rest are absent is not known. The V and J calls and clone size were taken over from that table, and D and trimming were inferred from the DNA. The sample contains 110,000 or so clones, 60% to 75% of them found a single time. About 2.7% of the sample rests with the top ten.

For this clone: What antigen it recognizes has not been identified. Base quality data are lacking; no much larger clone is found one base away.

The cohort was made up of about 670 healthy bone marrow donors. At the time of sampling, all cohort members were nominally healthy, though unrecorded immune exposures were likely present. The donor tested CMV seropositive and was one of the 289 seropositive cohort members. A peripheral blood sample was collected from each donor, and TCR beta sequencing was performed on peripheral blood mononuclear cells. Genomic DNA was extracted from the blood cell samples with the Qiagen DNeasy Blood Extraction Kit. The specimen was PBMCs. This chain is built from TRBV25-1 and TRBJ2-7; 9 central bases correspond to TRBD1. The TCR was taken from a woman aged 35 to 49 in good health and CMV-seropositive. The base sequence is TGTGCCAGCAGGCCCCACACAGGGGGCGAATTTAGCGAGCAGTACTTC. It translates as CASRPHTGGEFSEQYF.